This TCR beta chain is from a study of blood T cells in healthy people across ages. Then a second PCR, running roughly 6 to 12 cycles, was carried out with a sample-barcoded 5' primer and a J-beta primer mix. TCRdb recomputed calls from the 5' RACE reads with MiXCR, one row per CDR3 protein. The repertoire consists of roughly 800,000 distinct CDR3 sequences, with roughly 26% occurring once and the leading ten covering less than 3.5%. This clonotype was detected a few times. Germline values: CDR1 SQVTM, CDR2 ANQGSEA. This CDR3 contains 10 residues. V gave up 6 bases and J gave up 8 bases, with 10 bases separating them. This sample was also put to use in a study of T cells of mothers and their children. As that report states: In this cohort, donors were three healthy Caucasian mothers plus their six children. Sample barcodes plus 2-4 random nucleotides came from the M1S primer. Persistent microchimeric T cell clones were sought, and none were detected.

The specimen sequenced was blood. The chain couples TRBV29-1 to TRBJ1-1; unclear D gene. This clonotype was sampled from a boy aged 5-17 years in good health. CDR3 protein: CSVILGEAFF. In nucleotides, the CDR3 is TGCAGCGTGATCCTCGGAGAAGCTTTCTTT.